This T cell receptor (beta chain) was sequenced in a study of beta chain features in type 1 diabetes. Researchers reported sorting CD4+ naive, central memory, regulatory and stem cell-like memory cells via CD45RO/CCR7/CD25/CD127/CD95/CD27. Study-level points and caveats: Type 1 diabetes patients had fewer VDJ junction insertions and more deletions. Shortening of TCRB CDR3s, moderate but significant, appeared in all four CD4+ subsets of Type 1 diabetes patients.

About this clone: Its specificity is unknown.

As every portion of the isolated RNA was reverse transcribed, the sequencing read expressed TCRB transcripts. The table came from immunoSEQ multiplex PCR; TCRdb's copy has only in-frame clones and leaves some out. The sample includes 20,000 to 30,000 clones, around half seen only once; the top ten take approximately 0.3%. Sample: stem cell memory CD4+ T cells from blood. This receptor was identified in a man younger than 40 with type 1 diabetes.

The CDR3 here is CASSLRTDLNTEAFF. In DNA form, the CDR3 reads TGTGCCAGCAGTTTAAGGACAGACTTGAACACTGAAGCTTTCTTT. V gene TRBV27 combines with J gene TRBJ1-1; possible D gene TRBD1, 6 bases. Deletions cut 2 bases from V and 0 bases from J, with 10 bases between. This CDR3 is built from 15 residues. Germline CDR1 MNHEY, CDR2 SMNVEV (reference sequence).